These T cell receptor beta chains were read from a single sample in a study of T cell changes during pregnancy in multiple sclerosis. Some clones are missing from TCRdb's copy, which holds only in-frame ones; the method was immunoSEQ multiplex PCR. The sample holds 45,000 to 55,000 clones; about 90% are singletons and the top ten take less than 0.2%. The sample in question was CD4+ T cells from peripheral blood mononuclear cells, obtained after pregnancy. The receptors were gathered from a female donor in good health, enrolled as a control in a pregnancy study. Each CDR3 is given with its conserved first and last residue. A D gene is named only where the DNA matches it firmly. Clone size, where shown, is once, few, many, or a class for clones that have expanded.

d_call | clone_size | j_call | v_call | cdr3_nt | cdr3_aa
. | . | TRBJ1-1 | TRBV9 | TGTGCCAGCAGCGTAGATCCGACATGGAACACTGAAGCTTTCTTT | CASSVDPTWNTEAFF
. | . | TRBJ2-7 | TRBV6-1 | TGTGCCAGCTCAATGGGGGGAAGCTTCTACGAGCAGTACTTC | CASSMGGSFYEQYF
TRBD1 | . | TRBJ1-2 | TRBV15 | TGTGCCACCAGCAGACTGGACAGGGAGGACTATGGCTACACCTTC | CATSRLDREDYGYTF
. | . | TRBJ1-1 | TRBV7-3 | TGTGCCAGCAGCGTGCAGGAGGGCACTGAAGCTTTCTTT | CASSVQEGTEAFF
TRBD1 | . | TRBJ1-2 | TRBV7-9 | TGTGCCACCGAGAACCGGGACAGGGGGCCGAGACCCTATGGCTACACCTTC | CATENRDRGPRPYGYTF
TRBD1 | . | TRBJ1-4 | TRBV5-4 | TGTGCCAGCAGTTACGACAGGGGGCGTGAAAAACTGTTTTTT | CASSYDRGREKLFF
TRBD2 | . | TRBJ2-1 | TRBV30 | TGTGCCCACCGAAGCGGGGGGATCTACAATGAGCAGTTCTTC | CAHRSGGIYNEQFF
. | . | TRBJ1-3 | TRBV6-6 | TGTGCTCACGGGGGGACCCCTGGAAACACCATATATTTT | CAHGGTPGNTIYF
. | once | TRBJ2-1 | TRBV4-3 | TGCGCCAGCAGCCAAGAGACTGCCTACAATGAGCAGTTCTTC | CASSQETAYNEQFF
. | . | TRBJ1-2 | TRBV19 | TGTGCCAGTAGTATAGCCATGACAGTCGCTACTAACTATGGCTACACCTTC | CASSIAMTVATNYGYTF
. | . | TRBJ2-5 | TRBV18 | TGTGCCAGCTCACTTCAAGGGGGAGCAGAGACCCAGTACTTC | CASSLQGGAETQYF
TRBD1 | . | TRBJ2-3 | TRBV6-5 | TGTGCCAGCAGACCGGGACAGGGGGGCACAGATACGCAGTATTTT | CASRPGQGGTDTQYF
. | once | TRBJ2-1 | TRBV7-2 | TGTGCCAGCAGCTTAGTCGTAGGACTGGGTAGAAACAATGAGCAGTTCTTC | CASSLVVGLGRNNEQFF
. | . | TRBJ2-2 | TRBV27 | TGTGCCAGCAGTTTAGGAGGCTTCGCGAACACCGGGGAGCTGTTTTTT | CASSLGGFANTGELFF
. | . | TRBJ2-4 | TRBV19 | TGTGCCAGTAGTCTAAGGGGCTCCAAGGCCAAAAACATTCAGTACTTC | CASSLRGSKAKNIQYF
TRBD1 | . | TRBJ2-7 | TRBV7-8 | TGTGCCAGCAGAGACAGGGGGCGCACCTACGAGCAGTACTTC | CASRDRGRTYEQYF
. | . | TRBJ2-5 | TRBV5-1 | TGCGCCAGCCAGGGGGGTCGGGAGACCCAGTACTTC | CASQGGRETQYF
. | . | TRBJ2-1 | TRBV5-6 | TGTGCCAGCAGCTTCTGGGCTTCCTCCTACAATGAGCAGTTCTTC | CASSFWASSYNEQFF
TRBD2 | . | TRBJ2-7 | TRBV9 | TGTGCCAGCAGCGTAGGTAGCGGGGTTACCTACGAGCAGTACTTC | CASSVGSGVTYEQYF
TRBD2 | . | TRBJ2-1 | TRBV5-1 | TGCGCCAGCAGCTTGGCCCGCCGGCAGCGGGGGGGGTCCGATGGAGAGTCCCTGTTCTTC | CASSLARRQRGGSDGESLFF
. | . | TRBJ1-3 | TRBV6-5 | TGTGCCAGCAGTTCCCCGGGGAGTTACACCATATATTTT | CASSSPGSYTIYF
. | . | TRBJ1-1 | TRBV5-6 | TGTGCCAGCAGCCCCGGCGGCAACACTGAAGCTTTCTTT | CASSPGGNTEAFF
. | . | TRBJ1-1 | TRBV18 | TGTGCCAGCGGAGCGGGACAGAACACTGAAGCTTTCTTT | CASGAGQNTEAFF